Each of the 18 T cell receptor beta chains below was sequenced from the same sample in a study of molecular identifiers for immune sequencing clone quantification. A single record per CDR3 protein comes from TCRdb applying MiXCR to the PCR reads. The sample has about 35,000 distinct CDR3 sequences, about 19% seen once. The material sequenced was naive CD8+ T cells from blood, with Jurkat cell RNA spiked in. Stated subset: FACS-sorted CD8+CD4-CCR7+CD45RA+ naive T cells. Source of these receptors: a human donor in good health. Some libraries in this study had Jurkat cell RNA spiked in.

This clonotype was counted a few times. V usage is TRBV5-7 and J usage is TRBJ2-6; either TRBD1 or TRBD2 may supply D (5 bases each). TRBV5-7 has ORF status, its function being uncertain. The CDR3 loop spans 21 amino acids. Trimming shortened V by 4 bases and J by 0 bases, and 26 bases separated the two germline ends. CDR3 region: CASSKPTNSGTYNSGANVLTF. The CDR3 DNA follows: TGTGCCAGCAGCAAACCAACTAATTCAGGGACCTACAACTCTGGGGCCAACGTCCTGACTTTC.

The table lists this clonotype with a few counts. This chain links TRBV7-3 with TRBJ2-7; 8 bases are shared with TRBD2. The J segment lost 0 bases and the V segment lost 2 bases, leaving 6 bases of the junction unmatched. Germline CDR1 reads SGHTA; CDR2 reads FQGTGA. The CDR3 contains 16 residues. CDR3 sequence: CASSLYAGGDSYEQYF. As DNA, the CDR3 is TGTGCCAGCAGCTTATATGCGGGGGGAGACTCCTACGAGCAGTACTTC.

CDR3: CASSAIDRGGTEAFF. In nucleotides, the CDR3 is TGCGCCAGCAGCGCTATCGACAGGGGAGGCACTGAAGCTTTCTTT. The V and J genes are TRBV5-1 and TRBJ1-1; 8 bases agree with TRBD1. This CDR3 region has 15 residues. Germline values: CDR1 SGHRS, CDR2 YFSETQ. V dropped 4 bases and J dropped 4; count of bases not matched to a gene: 9.

To note about this clonotype: A much bigger clone sits one base away, suggesting this may be a read error. It is likely a read error, because the conserved phenylalanine at the end of the CDR3 is missing. The J gene is TRBJ2-1, the V gene TRBV11-2; the D call may be TRBD1 or TRBD2 (5 bases each). CDR3 length equals 11 residues. CDR1 SGHAT and CDR2 FQNNGV come from the germline V gene. V lost 4 bases, J lost 8 bases, and 6 bases lay in between. The CDR3 spells CASSWGYEQFL. CDR3 DNA sequence: TGTGCCAGCAGCTGGGGGTATGAGCAGTTCCTC.

The chain links TRBV6-5 to TRBJ1-2; TRBD1 might be the D (5 bases). Looked up from germline, CDR1 is MNHEY and CDR2 is SVGAGI. V dropped 7 bases and J dropped 3 bases, with 12 bases sitting between them. The CDR3 covers 13 residues. CDR3 residues: CASTTDTHYGYTF. CDR3 in DNA: TGTGCCAGCACCACGGACACCCACTATGGCTACACCTTC.

This clonotype was counted at least ten times. V is TRBV3-1 and J is TRBJ2-3; a weak D match, TRBD2 (6 bases). Germline V gene sequence: CDR1 LGHDT, CDR2 YNNKEL (reference sequence). V was trimmed by 3 bases and J by 0 bases, leaving 10 bases between them. CDR3 size: 15 residues. The CDR3: CASSHPGTSTDTQYF. The CDR3 DNA reads as TGTGCCAGCAGCCACCCCGGGACTAGCACAGATACGCAGTATTTT.

The chain has TRBV12-3 or TRBV12-4 and TRBJ2-5, with 7 bases identical to TRBD2. Unmatched junction bases numbered 6, after V lost 6 bases and J lost 2 bases. The CDR3 contains 14 residues. The CDR3 loop is CASSTWGGQETQYF. The CDR3 nucleotides read TGTGCCAGCAGCACGTGGGGAGGGCAAGAGACCCAGTACTTC.

Ten or more counts support this clonotype. This rearrangement joins TRBV12-3 or TRBV12-4 to TRBJ1-2; no reliable D call. There are 13 residues in the CDR3. The V end lost 5 bases, the J end lost 6 bases, and 13 bases lay between the germline ends. For the CDR3, the DNA is TGTGCCAGCAGTCCCGGACTCTTAGATGGCTACACCTTC. Translation gives CASSPGLLDGYTF.

This clonotype was observed at least ten times. The rearrangement links TRBV4-2 to TRBJ2-5; TRBD2 aligns across 13 bases. J lost 4 bases, V lost 1 base, and 12 bases had no gene match. CDR3 length: 19 amino acids. The germline V gene encodes CDR1 LGHNA and CDR2 YNFKEQ. The DNA of the CDR3 is TGTGCCAGCAGCCAAGGTCTACTAGCGGGAGGGCCGTACCCAGAGACCCAGTACTTC. As protein: CASSQGLLAGGPYPETQYF.

This clonotype was counted at least ten times. This chain joins TRBV5-1 and TRBJ1-1; D is undetermined. Germline CDR1 reads SGHRS; CDR2 reads YFSETQ. The CDR3 is 14 amino acids. V dropped 0 bases and J dropped 2 bases, with 8 bases sitting between them. CDR3 bases: TGCGCCAGCAGCTTGGTTGGGGTAAACACTGAAGCTTTCTTT. As protein: CASSLVGVNTEAFF.

To note about this clonotype: A read error is possible here, since a much larger clone lies one base away. The rearrangement joins TRBV7-8 to TRBJ1-1, with 7 bases aligning to TRBD1. The CDR3 runs 16 residues. Per the germline V gene, CDR1 is SGHVS and CDR2 is FQNEAQ. CDR3: CASSNPWDRPNIEAFF. The CDR3 DNA reads TGTGCCAGCAGCAACCCCTGGGACAGACCGAACATTGAAGCTTTCTTT.

The table lists this clonotype with many counts. This chain connects TRBV5-6 to TRBJ2-2; no reliable D call. V shed 0 bases and J shed 6 bases, with 9 bases lying between them. The CDR3 loop spans 14 amino acids. In germline, CDR1 is SGHDT, CDR2 YYEEEE. The CDR3 nucleotides are TGTGCCAGCAGCTTGGTGAGGCTTTCCGGGGAGCTGTTTTTT. This codes for CASSLVRLSGELFF. Filled out from reference TRBV5-6 and TRBJ2-2, the complete variable domain reads DAGVTQSPTHLIKTRGQQVTLRCSPKSGHDTVSWYQQALGQGPQFIFQYYEEEERQRGNFPDRFSGHQFPNYSSELNVNALLLGDSALYLCASSLVRLSGELFFGEGSRLTVL.

Notes on this clonotype: This may stem from a read error, because a much larger clone lies one nucleotide away. This rearrangement joins TRBV5-1 to TRBJ1-5; D unclear. The germline V gene has CDR1 SGHRS and CDR2 YFSETQ. The length of the CDR3 is 15 residues. The CDR3 DNA reads as TGCGCCAGCAGCTTAGGAGACCATAGCAATCAGCCCCGGCATTTT. This codes for CASSLGDHSNQPRHF.

The sample holds many counts of this clonotype. The chain couples TRBV10-3 to TRBJ2-6; D may be TRBD2 (5 bases). Germline V gene sequence: CDR1 ENHRY, CDR2 SYGVKD. The germline V and J ends were trimmed by 7 bases and 1 base, with 20 bases remaining between them. This CDR3 is 18 amino acids long. The CDR3 DNA reads TGTGCCATCACGGGGTCCGGCAGCCTCGGTTCTGGGGCCAACGTCCTGACTTTC. This codes for CAITGSGSLGSGANVLTF.

This clonotype has more than one count but fewer than ten. This rearrangement joins TRBV7-9 to TRBJ1-1; 9 bases are shared with TRBD1. J was trimmed by 0 bases and V by 5 bases; bases with no gene match: 7. The CDR3 runs to 16 residues. Germline CDR1 and CDR2: SEHNR and FQNEAQ (reference sequence). The CDR3 sequence is CASSSRQGGVNTEAFF. CDR3 nucleotide sequence: TGTGCCAGCAGCAGCCGACAGGGGGGAGTGAACACTGAAGCTTTCTTT.

In its sample, this clonotype was seen many times. The gene calls are TRBV20-1 and TRBJ1-1; TRBD1 agrees at 8 bases. This CDR3 comprises 13 residues. V lost 0 bases, J lost 7 bases, and 4 bases stayed unmatched. CDR1 is DFQATT, CDR2 SNEGSKA, per germline (reference sequence). The CDR3 is CSARDPTGVEAFF. The CDR3 bases are TGCAGTGCTAGAGACCCGACAGGGGTTGAAGCTTTCTTT.

This clonotype has ten or more counts. This sequence joins TRBV6-6 and TRBJ1-5, with 11 nucleotides matching TRBD1. The V gene end was trimmed by 4 bases and the J gene end by 3 bases; junction bases not matched to a gene: 11. CDR1 MNHNY and CDR2 SVGAGI come from the germline V gene (reference sequence). The CDR3 has 18 residues. CDR3 bases: TGTGCCAGCAGTTCCTGGATCATAGGACAGGGGGCCAATCAGCCCCAGCATTTT. Its translation is CASSSWIIGQGANQPQHF.

This clonotype appeared many times. This chain joins TRBV11-2 and TRBJ2-7; a weak D match, TRBD2 (5 bases). The germline gives CDR1 SGHAT, CDR2 FQNNGV. V lost 5 bases, J lost 7 bases, and 18 bases lay in between. The CDR3 runs to 14 residues. The CDR3 nucleotides read TGTGCCAGCAGCCCGAGCGGAGTCCCTCAAGAGCAGTACTTC. Its protein is CASSPSGVPQEQYF.